Reported below is one T cell receptor (beta chain). Its antigen is unidentified. The V gene lost 4 bases and the J gene lost 3 bases, with 14 bases spanning the gap. Per the germline V gene, CDR1 is SGHTA and CDR2 is FQGTGA. This CDR3 has 15 residues. This record comes from a study of cytomegalovirus exposure and HLA in healthy donors. Study as a whole: In terms of ancestry, the Caucasian-associated cluster contained roughly 80% of the approximately 380 genotyped donors.

It was with 60 Vbeta and 13 Jbeta primers that the PCR ran. Using immunoSEQ multiplex PCR, the repertoire was profiled, and TCRdb retains in-frame clones only, with some absent. The sample contains under 200,000 clones, 75% to 90% of which appear only once. All the people who gave samples were healthy bone marrow donors. Donors had nominal health at sampling but likely had unrecorded immune exposures. Whole-study findings and limits: The authors later found TCR association rates varying by HLA locus, with DRB1 most and HLA-C fewest.

The material sequenced was PBMCs. The chain joins TRBV7-3 to TRBJ2-3, with a weak D call TRBD1 (6 bases). The sequence came from a woman in her thirties in good health and CMV-seronegative. CDR3 coding DNA: TGTGCCAGCAGCTCTTCGGGACAAGTAACAGATACGCAGTATTTT. Translation: CASSSSGQVTDTQYF.